What follows describes a single TCR beta chain. What it binds is unknown. An amount of RNA that ranged from roughly 0.45 to 1 ug was reverse transcribed with random hexamers. MiXCR, applied by TCRdb to the immunoSEQ multiplex PCR reads, yields one record per CDR3 protein. The sample holds 150,000 to 200,000 distinct CDR3 sequences; more than 85% are singletons and the top ten take 0.085% to 0.09%. This entry belongs to a study of CD8 T cells in Susac syndrome. This CDR3 spans 15 amino acids. Germline CDR1 is SQVTM and CDR2 is ANQGSEA. The V end was cut by 6 bases, the J end by 0 bases, with 15 bases between. Sequencing of TCR beta drew on CD8+ and CD4+ T cells from blood. It was negative isolation that provided the CD8+ and CD4+ T cells, whereas TEMRA cells were enriched by FACS. Study-wide points: It was acknowledged in the study that its TCR sequencing and HLA analysis involved a relatively small number of individuals.

V is TRBV29-1 and J is TRBJ2-1; D is undetermined. What was sequenced was CD4+ T cells from PBMCs. The receptor comes from a human donor with Susac syndrome. Here the CDR3 DNA reads TGCAGCGTCGCCGAACAAGGAAGCTCCTACAATGAGCAGTTCTTC. Protein sequence: CSVAEQGSSYNEQFF.